The entry below gives a single T cell receptor (beta chain) sequence along with its context. This record belongs to a study of blood T cell repertoires in COVID-19. The method was immunoSEQ multiplex PCR; TCRdb's version includes in-frame clones alone and lacks a portion of them. The table has about 72,000 clones, 80% to 95% seen once. This CDR3 spans 15 amino acids. Germline CDR1 and CDR2: SQVTM and ANQGSEA. V shed 2 bases and J 3 bases; nucleotides not matched to a gene: 9. Sequencing was done on a sample of peripheral blood. This clonotype was obtained from an older woman with active COVID-19. The chain couples TRBV29-1 to TRBJ2-7; 8 positions match TRBD2. The CDR3 DNA reads as TGCAGCGTTGAAATGGTAGCGGGACGCGACTACGAGCAGTACTTC. Protein: CSVEMVAGRDYEQYF.